Presented here are 10 T cell receptor beta chains from one specimen sequenced in a study of blood T cell repertoires in COVID-19. Here immunoSEQ multiplex PCR was the method, and the copy in TCRdb shows in-frame clones only, minus some. The sample contains around 270,000 clones, 65% to 85% of which appear only once. Sequenced material: peripheral blood. The receptors here all came from a woman between 35 and 50 years old who had recovered from COVID-19.

V and J are TRBV5-1 and TRBJ2-7; D may be TRBD2 (7 bases). This CDR3 is 17 amino acids long. Germline-derived CDR1 and CDR2 are SGHRS and YFSETQ. The V and J ends lost 4 bases and 0 bases respectively, with 20 bases between them. The CDR3 sequence is CASSPRVGGASSYEQYF. As DNA, the CDR3 is TGCGCCAGCAGCCCCCGAGTTGGGGGGGCCAGCTCCTACGAGCAGTACTTC.

The gene calls are TRBV5-6 and TRBJ1-6; TRBD1 agrees at 11 bases. V shed 4 bases and J 3 bases; nucleotides not matched to a gene: 9. Germline lookup yields CDR1 SGHDT and CDR2 YYEEEE. The CDR3 runs to 18 residues. The CDR3 here is CASSKTGTGGFYNSPLHF. The CDR3 nucleotides are TGTGCCAGCAGCAAAACAGGGACAGGGGGTTTCTATAATTCACCCCTCCACTTT.

The CDR3 DNA reads TGTGCCAGCAGCTTAGGGGCTATAGGGCAGGGGGCCCGTTCACCCCTCCACTTT. Its translation: CASSLGAIGQGARSPLHF. This sequence joins TRBV11-2 and TRBJ1-6; TRBD1 aligns across 8 bases. V lost 1 base and J lost 9; bases outside the gene matches: 14. The CDR3 covers 18 residues. The germline CDR1 and CDR2 sequences are SGHAT and FQNNGV.

This clone has a handful of counts. The chain combines TRBV20-1 with TRBJ2-2; D might be TRBD1 (5 bases). The CDR3 runs to 13 residues. Per germline, CDR1 DFQATT and CDR2 SNEGSKA (reference sequence). Trimming stripped 3 bases from V and 8 bases from J, with 13 bases between. The CDR3 nucleotides read TGCAGTGCTAGTGACACAGGACGGGGGGAGCTGTTTTTT. It codes for CSASDTGRGELFF.

The chain carries TRBV2 and TRBJ2-7, with a weak D call TRBD1 (6 bases). Germline CDR1 SNHLY, CDR2 FYNNEI. The CDR3 sequence is 12 residues long. V was trimmed by 7 bases and J by 2 bases, leaving 9 bases between them. CDR3 bases: TGTGCCAGCAAACAGGGACCCTACGAGCAGTACTTC. Translation gives CASKQGPYEQYF.

The gene calls are TRBV19 and TRBJ1-2, with TRBD1 matching over 9 bases. The CDR3 has 15 residues. J was trimmed by 4 bases and V by 5 bases; bases with no gene match: 8. Per germline, CDR1 LNHDA and CDR2 SQIVND (reference sequence). The CDR3 DNA is TGTGCCAGTAGTGTACAGGGGGCGCAAGGCTATGGCTACACCTTC. It specifies CASSVQGAQGYGYTF.

The rearrangement joins TRBV6-5 to TRBJ2-7; D is possibly TRBD2 (7 bases). Trimming left V 11 bases short and J 3 bases short, with 23 bases between. The CDR3 sequence is 15 residues long. Germline V lookup: CDR1 MNHEY, CDR2 SVGAGI. CDR3 sequence reads: CALKKGGARFYEQYF. In DNA, the CDR3 is TGTGCCTTAAAAAAGGGGGGGGCGAGATTCTACGAGCAGTACTTC.

Here the CDR3 reads CASSLGTNRGYGYTF. The CDR3 nucleotides are TGTGCCAGCAGCTTGGGTACAAACAGGGGCTATGGCTACACCTTC. V and J are TRBV5-4 and TRBJ1-2; 7 positions match TRBD1. V lost 0 bases, J lost 4 bases, and 6 bases stayed unmatched. Germline CDR1 and CDR2: SGHNT and YYREEE (reference sequence). The CDR3 has 15 residues.

In its sample, this clone was seen a few times. The genes are TRBV9 and TRBJ1-1; tentatively, D is TRBD1 (5 bases). Trimming pared 3 bases from V and 1 base from J, leaving 10 bases between. Germline V gene data show CDR1 as SGDLS and CDR2 as YYNGEE. The CDR3 consists of 14 residues. CDR3: CASSAQTANTEAFF. Here the CDR3 DNA reads TGTGCCAGCAGCGCACAGACAGCGAACACTGAAGCTTTCTTT.

The rearrangement links TRBV19 to TRBJ2-1; 10 bases line up with TRBD2. The germline V gene has CDR1 LNHDA and CDR2 SQIVND (reference sequence). The ends lost 6 bases at V and 0 bases at J; junction bases unmatched: 5. The CDR3 consists of 16 residues. In nucleotides, the CDR3 is TGTGCCAGTAGCGCACTAGCGGGGAGCTCCTACAATGAGCAGTTCTTC. Translated: CASSALAGSSYNEQFF.